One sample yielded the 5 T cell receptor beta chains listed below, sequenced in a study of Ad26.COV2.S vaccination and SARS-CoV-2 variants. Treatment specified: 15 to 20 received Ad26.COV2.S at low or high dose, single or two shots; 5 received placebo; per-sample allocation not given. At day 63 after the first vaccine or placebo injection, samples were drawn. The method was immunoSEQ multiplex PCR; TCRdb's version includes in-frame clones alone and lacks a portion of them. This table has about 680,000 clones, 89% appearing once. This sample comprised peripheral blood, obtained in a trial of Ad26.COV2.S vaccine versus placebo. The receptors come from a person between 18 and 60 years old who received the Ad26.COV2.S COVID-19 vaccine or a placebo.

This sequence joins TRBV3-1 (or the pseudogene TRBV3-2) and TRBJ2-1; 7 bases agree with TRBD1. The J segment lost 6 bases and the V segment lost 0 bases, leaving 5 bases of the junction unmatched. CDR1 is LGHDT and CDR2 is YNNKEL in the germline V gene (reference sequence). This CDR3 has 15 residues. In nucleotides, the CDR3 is TGTGCCAGCAGCCAAGAGAGGGGGCCCTTCAATGAGCAGTTCTTC. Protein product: CASSQERGPFNEQFF.

The CDR3 sequence: CASSSRQGAIGAGEGYTF. CDR3 coding DNA: TGTGCCAGCAGCTCACGACAGGGGGCGATAGGCGCTGGGGAGGGCTACACCTTC. The genes are TRBV7-8 and TRBJ1-2; 10 bases map to TRBD1. Germline trimming cut 4 bases from V and 8 bases from J; bases unmatched to any gene: 19. CDR3 size: 18 residues. Germline loops: CDR1 SGHVS, CDR2 FQNEAQ.

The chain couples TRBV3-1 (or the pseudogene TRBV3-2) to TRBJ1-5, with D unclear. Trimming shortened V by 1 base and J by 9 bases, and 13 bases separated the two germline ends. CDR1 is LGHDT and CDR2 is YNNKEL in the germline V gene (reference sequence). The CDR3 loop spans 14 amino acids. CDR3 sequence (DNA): TGTGCCAGCAGCCAAGGTCGGGGTACCAGGCCCCAGCATTTT. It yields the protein CASSQGRGTRPQHF.

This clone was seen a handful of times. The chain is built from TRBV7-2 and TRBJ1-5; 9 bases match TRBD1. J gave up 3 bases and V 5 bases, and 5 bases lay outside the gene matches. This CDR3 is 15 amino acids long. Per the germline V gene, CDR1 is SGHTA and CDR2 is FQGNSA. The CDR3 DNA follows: TGTGCCAGCAGCGCACGGACAGGGGACAATCAGCCCCAGCATTTT. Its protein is CASSARTGDNQPQHF.

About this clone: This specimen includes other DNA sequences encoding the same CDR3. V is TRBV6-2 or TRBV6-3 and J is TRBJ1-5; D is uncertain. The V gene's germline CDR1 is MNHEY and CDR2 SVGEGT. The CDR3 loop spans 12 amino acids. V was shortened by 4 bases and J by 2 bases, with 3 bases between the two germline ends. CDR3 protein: CASSSRNQPQHF. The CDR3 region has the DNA TGTGCCAGCAGTTCCCGCAATCAGCCCCAGCATTTT.